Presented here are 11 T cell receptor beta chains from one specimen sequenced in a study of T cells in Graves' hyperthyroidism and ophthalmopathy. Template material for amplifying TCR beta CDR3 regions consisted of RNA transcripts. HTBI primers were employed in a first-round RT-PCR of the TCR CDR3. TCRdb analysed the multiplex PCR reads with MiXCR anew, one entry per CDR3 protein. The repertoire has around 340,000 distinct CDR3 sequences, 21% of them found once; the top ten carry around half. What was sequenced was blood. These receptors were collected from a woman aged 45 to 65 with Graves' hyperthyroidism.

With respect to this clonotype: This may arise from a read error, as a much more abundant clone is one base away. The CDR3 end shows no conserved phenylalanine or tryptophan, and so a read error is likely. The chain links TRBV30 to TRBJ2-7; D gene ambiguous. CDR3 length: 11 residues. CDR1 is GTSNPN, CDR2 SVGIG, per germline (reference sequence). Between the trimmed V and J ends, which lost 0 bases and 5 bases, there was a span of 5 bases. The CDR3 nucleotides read TGTGCCTGGAGTGTATCGAACGAGCAGTACTCC. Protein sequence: CAWSVSNEQYS.

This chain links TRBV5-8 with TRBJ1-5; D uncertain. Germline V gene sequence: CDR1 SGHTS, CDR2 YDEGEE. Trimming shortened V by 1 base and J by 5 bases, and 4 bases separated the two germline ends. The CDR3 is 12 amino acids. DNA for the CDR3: TGTGCCAGCAGCTTGTCCTATCAGCCCCAGCATTTT. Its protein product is CASSLSYQPQHF.

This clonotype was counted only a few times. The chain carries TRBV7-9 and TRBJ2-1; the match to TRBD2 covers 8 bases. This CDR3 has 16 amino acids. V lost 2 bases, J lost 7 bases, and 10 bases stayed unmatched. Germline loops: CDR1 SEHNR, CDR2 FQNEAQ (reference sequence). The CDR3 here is CASSLTTSVTSNEQFF. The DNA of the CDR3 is TGTGCCAGCAGCTTAACGACTAGCGTTACATCTAATGAGCAGTTCTTC.

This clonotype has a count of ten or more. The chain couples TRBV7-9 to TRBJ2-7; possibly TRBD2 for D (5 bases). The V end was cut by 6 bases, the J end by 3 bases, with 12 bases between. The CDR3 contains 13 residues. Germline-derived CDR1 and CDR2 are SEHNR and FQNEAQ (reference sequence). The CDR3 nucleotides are TGTGCCAGCAGGAGGGCGGCGAACTACGAGCAGTACTTC. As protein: CASRRAANYEQYF.

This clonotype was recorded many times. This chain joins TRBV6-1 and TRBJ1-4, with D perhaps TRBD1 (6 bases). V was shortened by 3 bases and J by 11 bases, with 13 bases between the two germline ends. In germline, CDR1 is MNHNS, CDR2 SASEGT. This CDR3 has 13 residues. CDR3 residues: CASSESGEGKLFF. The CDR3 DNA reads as TGTGCCAGCAGTGAGTCAGGGGAGGGGAAACTGTTTTTT.

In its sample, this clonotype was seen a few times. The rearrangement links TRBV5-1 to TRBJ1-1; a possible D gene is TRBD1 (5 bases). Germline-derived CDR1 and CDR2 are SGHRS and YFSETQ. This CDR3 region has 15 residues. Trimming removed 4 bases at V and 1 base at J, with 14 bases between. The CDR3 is CASSPGDGRNTEAFF. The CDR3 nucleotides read TGCGCCAGCAGCCCGGGGGACGGGCGGAACACTGAAGCTTTCTTT.

CDR3 sequence reads: CASSARTSGALGEQYF. The CDR3 region has the DNA TGTGCCAGCAGCGCCAGGACTAGCGGAGCCCTTGGGGAGCAGTACTTC. This rearrangement joins TRBV7-8 to TRBJ2-7; 10 positions agree with TRBD2. V gave up 5 bases and J gave up 7 bases; unmatched junction bases: 14. CDR3 size: 16 residues. The germline gives CDR1 SGHVS, CDR2 FQNEAQ.

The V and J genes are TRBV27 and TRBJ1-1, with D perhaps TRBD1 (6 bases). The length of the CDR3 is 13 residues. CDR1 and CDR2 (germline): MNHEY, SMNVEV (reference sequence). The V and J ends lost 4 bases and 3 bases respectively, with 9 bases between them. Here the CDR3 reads CASSYREDTEAFF. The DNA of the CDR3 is TGTGCCAGCAGTTACAGGGAAGACACTGAAGCTTTCTTT.

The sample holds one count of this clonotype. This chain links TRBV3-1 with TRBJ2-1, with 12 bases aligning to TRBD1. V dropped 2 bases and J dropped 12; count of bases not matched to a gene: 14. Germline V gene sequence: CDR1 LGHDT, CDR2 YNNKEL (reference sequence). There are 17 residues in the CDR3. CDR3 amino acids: CASSQRGPGQGAMGQFF. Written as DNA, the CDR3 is TGTGCCAGCAGCCAAAGAGGGCCGGGACAGGGGGCCATGGGGCAGTTCTTC.

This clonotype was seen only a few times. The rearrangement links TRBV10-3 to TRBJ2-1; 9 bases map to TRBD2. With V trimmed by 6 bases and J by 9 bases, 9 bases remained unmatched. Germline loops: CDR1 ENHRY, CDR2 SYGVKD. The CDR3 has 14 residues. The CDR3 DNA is TGTGCCATCAGCCAGCGGGGGGAACTAGCTGAGCAGTTCTTC. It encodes CAISQRGELAEQFF.

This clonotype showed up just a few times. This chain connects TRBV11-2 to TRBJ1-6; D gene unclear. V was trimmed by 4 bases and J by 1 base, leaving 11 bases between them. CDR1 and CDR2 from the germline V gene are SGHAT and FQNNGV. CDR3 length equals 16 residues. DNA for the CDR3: TGTGCCAGCAGCTCTAGGATCAGGTCCTATAATTCACCCCTCCACTTT. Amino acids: CASSSRIRSYNSPLHF.